The rows below give T cell receptor beta chains drawn from one sample of a study of vaccination and CD4 T cells after COVID-19. TCRdb fed the PCR reads into MiXCR, producing one record per CDR3 protein. In the table there are about 14,000 distinct CDR3 sequences, about 50% of which are singletons. Antigens for these TCRs are unknown. Material for sequencing was CD4+ T cells from blood, cultured in vitro. These receptors all stem from a human donor who had recovered from COVID-19. Both conserved end residues are part of each CDR3. D genes are given only for firm matches. Rows give clone size only sometimes, using once, few, many, or a class for an expanded clone.

d_call clone_size j_call v_call cdr3_length cdr3_aa cdr3_nt
. . TRBJ1-4 TRBV20-1 16 CSADGGWMETNEKLFF TGCAGTGCAGACGGGGGATGGATGGAAACTAATGAAAAACTGTTTTTT
. . TRBJ1-6 TRBV19 15 CASTTAADYNSPLHF TGTGCCAGTACCACGGCGGCAGACTATAATTCACCCCTCCACTTT
TRBD1 . TRBJ1-4 TRBV6-1 13 CASSRKAGTGNIF TGTGCCAGCAGCCGCAAAGCCGGGACAGGGAATATTTTT
. . TRBJ1-5 TRBV28 15 CASSYSRAGNQPQHF TGTGCCAGCAGTTATAGCAGGGCGGGCAATCAGCCCCAGCATTTT
. . TRBJ1-3 TRBV10-3 16 CAIRGYSCRSGNTIYF TGTGCCATCAGGGGTTACAGTTGTAGATCTGGAAACACCATATATTTT
. . TRBJ2-7 TRBV10-3 15 CAISESGGLTYEQYF TGTGCCATCAGTGAGTCAGGCGGACTCACCTACGAGCAGTACTTC
. . TRBJ2-5 TRBV2 13 CASTGEGVGTQYF TGTGCCAGCACTGGGGAGGGGGTGGGGACCCAGTACTTC
. large TRBJ1-1 TRBV21-1 13 CASSKTGDTEAFF TGTGCCAGCAGCAAAACAGGGGACACTGAAGCTTTCTTT
. . TRBJ1-5 TRBV28 15 CASSLWTDSNQPQHF TGTGCCAGCAGTTTATGGACGGATAGCAATCAGCCCCAGCATTTT
TRBD2 . TRBJ2-5 TRBV19 14 CASSPGTSLGTQYF TGTGCCAGTAGTCCTGGGACTAGCTTGGGGACCCAGTACTTC
TRBD1 . TRBJ1-2 TRBV7-2 14 CASSPTTGGYGYTF TGTGCCAGCAGCCCAACGACAGGGGGCTATGGCTACACCTTC
TRBD1 . TRBJ2-3 TRBV19 14 CASSPTGSTDTQYF TGTGCCAGTAGTCCGACAGGGAGCACAGATACGCAGTATTTT
. . TRBJ2-4 TRBV28 14 CASRGGLAKNIQYF TGTGCCAGCAGGGGGGGACTAGCCAAAAACATTCAGTACTTC
. . TRBJ2-3 TRBV24-1 12 CATSDFTDTQYF TGTGCCACCAGTGATTTCACAGATACGCAGTATTTT
TRBD2 . TRBJ2-7 TRBV4-2 19 CASSHASGLAGSGFHEQYF TGTGCCAGCAGCCACGCTTCGGGACTAGCGGGATCGGGCTTCCACGAGCAGTACTTC
. . TRBJ1-1 TRBV4-2 18 CASSQDRVQGGMNTEAFF TGTGCCAGCAGCCAAGATAGGGTCCAGGGTGGCATGAACACTGAAGCTTTCTTT
. few TRBJ1-5 TRBV2 13 CASSESYNQPQHF TGTGCCAGCAGTGAGAGTTACAATCAGCCCCAGCATTTT
. . TRBJ1-2 TRBV6-1 16 CASSHRRGARLSGYTF TGTGCCAGCAGCCACAGGCGGGGGGCGAGGTTAAGCGGCTACACCTTC
. . TRBJ2-7 TRBV29-1 14 CSVNHSGPNYEQYF TGCAGCGTTAACCATAGCGGACCTAACTACGAGCAGTACTTC
TRBD1 . TRBJ2-7 TRBV27 17 CASSPNPRDRSSYEQYF TGTGCCAGCAGCCCGAACCCCCGGGACAGGAGCTCCTACGAGCAGTACTTC
. . TRBJ1-4 TRBV4-3 13 CASSQGQLEKLFF TGCGCCAGCAGCCAAGGACAACTCGAAAAACTGTTTTTT
TRBD1 . TRBJ2-7 TRBV7-3 15 CASSLDGTGPYEQYF TGTGCCAGCAGCTTAGATGGGACAGGGCCGTACGAGCAGTACTTC
. . TRBJ1-2 TRBV2 11 CASVGPYGYTF TGTGCCAGCGTAGGACCATATGGCTACACCTTC
. few TRBJ2-2 TRBV4-2 15 CASSQEGRETGELFF TGTGCCAGCAGCCAAGAGGGCAGGGAGACCGGGGAGCTGTTTTTT
. . TRBJ2-7 TRBV11-2 15 CASSSTGGGSYEQYF TGTGCCAGCAGCTCTACAGGGGGGGGCTCCTACGAGCAGTACTTC
. . TRBJ2-6 TRBV9 16 CASSAVGGSGANVLTF TGTGCCAGCAGCGCGGTGGGAGGCTCTGGGGCCAACGTCCTGACTTTC
. . TRBJ2-3 TRBV11-1 16 CASSFGADTHTDTQYF TGTGCCAGCAGCTTCGGGGCAGACACACACACAGATACGCAGTATTTT
TRBD1 . TRBJ2-7 TRBV10-3 15 CAISEGQAAYYEQYF TGTGCCATCAGTGAGGGACAGGCAGCATACTACGAGCAGTACTTC
. . TRBJ2-5 TRBV15 13 CATSRAGLETQYF TGTGCCACCAGCAGAGCCGGGTTGGAGACCCAGTACTTC